The TCR beta chain described here comes from a study of vaccination and CD4 T cells after COVID-19. Cultured CD4+ T-cell DNA underwent Oncomine TCR Beta short-read sequencing. TCRdb processed the PCR reads anew with MiXCR; each CDR3 protein has one entry. This repertoire shows around 12,000 distinct CDR3 sequences, 45% to 60% found once; its top ten account for around 24%. With respect to this clonotype: Its antigen is unknown.

This CDR3 region has 16 residues. From germline, CDR1 is LNHDA and CDR2 SQIVND (reference sequence). Trimming removed 5 bases from V and 3 bases from J, with 18 bases in between. The treatment is: roughly ten-day PBMC culture with coronavirus spike peptide pools or control peptides (ViraFEST assay). This rearrangement joins TRBV19 to TRBJ2-3; D uncertain. The source material was CD4+ T cells from blood, cultured in vitro. The clonotype comes from a human donor who had recovered from COVID-19. The CDR3 DNA reads TGTGCCAGTAGTTCCCTGGGTAGGGCCGGGACAGATACGCAGTATTTT. Amino acid sequence: CASSSLGRAGTDTQYF.